Shown below are 8 T cell receptor beta chains from a single sample sequenced in a study of T cells in Graves' hyperthyroidism and ophthalmopathy. The CDR3 regions of TCR beta were amplified from RNA transcripts. A set of HTBI primers served as the primers for a first-round RT-PCR of the TCR CDR3. TCRdb used MiXCR to reprocess the multiplex PCR reads, holding one entry per CDR3 protein. The sample records hundreds of thousands of distinct CDR3 sequences, 35% being singletons. Sequencing used blood. These receptors originate from a woman in her forties with Graves' hyperthyroidism.

There are a few counts of this clonotype. This chain uses TRBV12-3 or TRBV12-4 with TRBJ2-2; D is unresolved. The CDR3 runs 14 residues. Trimming took 6 bases from V and 5 from J, leaving 13 bases between them. The CDR3: CASSQVSGTGELFF. The CDR3 DNA is TGTGCCAGCAGCCAAGTTTCCGGGACCGGGGAGCTGTTTTTT.

Note on this clonotype: With a much larger clone just one base away, this may be a read error. The chain couples TRBV19 to TRBJ1-5; D may be TRBD1 (6 bases). V gave up 4 bases and J gave up 12 bases, with 22 bases separating them. This CDR3 is 15 amino acids long. CDR1 and CDR2 (germline): LNHDA, SQIVND (reference sequence). This CDR3 is CASSTLTARGELQHF. For the CDR3, the DNA is TGTGCCAGTAGTACACTGACAGCGAGGGGGGAGCTCCAGCATTTT.

About this clonotype: A much larger clonotype is one base distant, so this may be a read error. The chain employs TRBV2 and TRBJ1-1; D is perhaps TRBD1 (6 bases). Deletions cut 7 bases from V and 0 bases from J, with 12 bases between. The V gene's germline CDR1 is SNHLY and CDR2 FYNNEI. The CDR3 extends over 14 amino acids. CDR3 in amino acids: CASIKQGMNTEAFF. The CDR3 nucleotides read TGTGCCAGCATCAAACAGGGAATGAACACTGAAGCTTTCTTT.

To note about this clonotype: Just one base apart from a much larger clone, this may be a read error. The chain couples TRBV5-1 to TRBJ1-5; D is unclear. Germline V CDR1 and CDR2: SGHRS, YFSETQ. This CDR3 is 15 amino acids long. CDR3 loop: CASRLVGGAGQPQHF. The CDR3 bases are TGCGCCAGCAGGTTGGTCGGTGGTGCGGGCCAGCCCCAGCATTTT.

This clonotype was recorded at least ten times. This chain connects TRBV19 to TRBJ1-2, with a tentative D call TRBD1 (5 bases). The CDR3 consists of 14 residues. With 2 bases removed from V and 6 bases from J, the gap between germline ends came to 13 bases. The V gene's germline CDR1 is LNHDA and CDR2 SQIVND (reference sequence). The CDR3 protein is CASSISREADGYTF. CDR3 DNA: TGTGCCAGTAGTATAAGCAGGGAAGCGGATGGCTACACCTTC.

This clonotype was recorded a few times. The gene calls are TRBV6-5 and TRBJ1-2; TRBD1 matches 7 bases. CDR1 is MNHEY and CDR2 is SVGAGI in the germline V gene. This CDR3 spans 16 amino acids. V lost 6 bases, J lost 5 bases, and 15 bases stayed unmatched. The CDR3 coding sequence is TGTGCCAGCAGATCACTTCAGGGGGGCTTTGAGTATGGCTACACCTTC. It codes for CASRSLQGGFEYGYTF.

This clonotype was observed a few times. This chain connects TRBV7-2 to TRBJ1-1; 7 nucleotides agree with TRBD1. The junction had 8 bases not matched to a gene; V was cut back by 2 bases and J by 5 bases. The CDR3 extends over 15 amino acids. Per germline, CDR1 SGHTA and CDR2 FQGNSA. The CDR3 reads CASSLRAQGGTEAFF. The DNA for the CDR3 is TGTGCCAGCAGCTTAAGGGCCCAGGGGGGAACTGAAGCTTTCTTT.

Notes on this clonotype: This may come from a read error, since a much larger clone is one base off. This chain links TRBV5-6 with TRBJ1-5; D is unresolved. CDR1 and CDR2 (germline): SGHDT, YYEEEE. This CDR3 region has 13 residues. The CDR3 nucleotides read TGTGCCGGCAGCTTGTCTTGGGATCAGCCCCAGCATTTT. It encodes CAGSLSWDQPQHF.